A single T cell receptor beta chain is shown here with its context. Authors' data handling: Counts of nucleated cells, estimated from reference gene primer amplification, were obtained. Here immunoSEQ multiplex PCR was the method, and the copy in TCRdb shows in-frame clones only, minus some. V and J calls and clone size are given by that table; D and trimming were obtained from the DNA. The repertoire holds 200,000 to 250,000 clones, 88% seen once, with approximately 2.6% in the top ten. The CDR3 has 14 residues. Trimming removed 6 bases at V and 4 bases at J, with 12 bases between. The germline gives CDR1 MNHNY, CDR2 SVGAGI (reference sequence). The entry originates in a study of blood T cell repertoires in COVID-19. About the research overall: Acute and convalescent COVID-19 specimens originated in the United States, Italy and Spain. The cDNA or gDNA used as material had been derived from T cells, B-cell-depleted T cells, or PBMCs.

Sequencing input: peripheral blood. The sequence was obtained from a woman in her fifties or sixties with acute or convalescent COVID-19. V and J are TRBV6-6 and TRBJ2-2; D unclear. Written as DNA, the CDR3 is TGTGCCAGCAGCCCCGCCAGGCTCACCGGGGAGCTGTTTTTT. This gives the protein CASSPARLTGELFF.